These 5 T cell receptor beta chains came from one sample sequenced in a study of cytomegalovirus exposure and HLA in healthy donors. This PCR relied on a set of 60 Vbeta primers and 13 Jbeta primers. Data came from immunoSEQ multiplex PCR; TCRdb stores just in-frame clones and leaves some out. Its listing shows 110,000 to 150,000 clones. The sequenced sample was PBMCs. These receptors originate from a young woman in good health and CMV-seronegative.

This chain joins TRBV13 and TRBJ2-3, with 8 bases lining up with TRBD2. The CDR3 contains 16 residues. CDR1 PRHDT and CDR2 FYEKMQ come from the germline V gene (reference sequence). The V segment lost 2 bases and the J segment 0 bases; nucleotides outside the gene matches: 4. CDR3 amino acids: CASSLKTSGSTDTQYF. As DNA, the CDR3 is TGTGCCAGCAGCTTAAAAACTAGCGGTAGCACAGATACGCAGTATTTT.

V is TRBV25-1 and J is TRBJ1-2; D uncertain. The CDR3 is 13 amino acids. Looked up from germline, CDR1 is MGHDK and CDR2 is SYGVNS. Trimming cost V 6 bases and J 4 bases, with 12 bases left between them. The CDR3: CASRAGDPYGYTF. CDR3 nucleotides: TGTGCCAGCAGGGCGGGAGACCCCTATGGCTACACCTTC.

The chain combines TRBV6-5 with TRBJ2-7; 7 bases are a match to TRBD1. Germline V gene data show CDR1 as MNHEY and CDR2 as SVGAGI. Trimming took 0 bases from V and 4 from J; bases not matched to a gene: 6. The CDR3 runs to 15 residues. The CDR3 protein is CASSYSKAGGYEQYF. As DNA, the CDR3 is TGTGCCAGCAGTTACTCGAAGGCAGGGGGTTACGAGCAGTACTTC.

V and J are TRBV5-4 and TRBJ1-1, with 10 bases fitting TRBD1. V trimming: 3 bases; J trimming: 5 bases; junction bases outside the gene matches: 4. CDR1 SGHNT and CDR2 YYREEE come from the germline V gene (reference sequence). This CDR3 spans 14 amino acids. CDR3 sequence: CASSSVDRGTEAFF. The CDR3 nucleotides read TGTGCCAGCAGCTCCGTGGACAGGGGGACTGAAGCTTTCTTT.

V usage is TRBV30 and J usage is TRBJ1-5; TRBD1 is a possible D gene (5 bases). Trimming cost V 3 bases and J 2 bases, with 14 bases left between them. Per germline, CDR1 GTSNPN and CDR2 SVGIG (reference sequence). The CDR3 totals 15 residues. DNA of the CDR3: TGTGCCTGGAGCGGGGGATCCCTTCGCAATCAGCCCCAGCATTTT. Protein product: CAWSGGSLRNQPQHF.